The sequence of this T cell receptor (beta chain) was determined in a study of blood T cell repertoires in COVID-19. Overall study context: Samples of COVID-19 (acute and convalescent) were obtained from the United States, Italy and Spain. Nucleic acid was either cDNA or gDNA, and it came from T cells, B-cell-depleted T cells, or PBMCs.

The CDR3 length is 16 residues. CDR1 and CDR2 (germline): ENHRY, SYGVKD. V was shortened by 6 bases and J by 4 bases, with 21 bases between the two germline ends. Only in-frame clones appear in the TCRdb table, and some are missing; sequencing was by immunoSEQ multiplex PCR. This sample has roughly 260,000 clones; 75% to 95% occur once, and the top ten carry approximately 2.6%. Seattle's cohort entered during active infection and was followed longitudinally. Sequenced input: peripheral blood. The genes are TRBV10-3 and TRBJ1-1, with D possibly TRBD1 on 5 matching bases. The source of this sequence is a person aged 18-30 years with COVID-19, enrolled during active disease. The CDR3 loop reads CAISNEQGIGGTEAFF. In DNA form, the CDR3 reads TGTGCCATCAGCAACGAGCAGGGAATAGGTGGCACTGAAGCTTTCTTT.